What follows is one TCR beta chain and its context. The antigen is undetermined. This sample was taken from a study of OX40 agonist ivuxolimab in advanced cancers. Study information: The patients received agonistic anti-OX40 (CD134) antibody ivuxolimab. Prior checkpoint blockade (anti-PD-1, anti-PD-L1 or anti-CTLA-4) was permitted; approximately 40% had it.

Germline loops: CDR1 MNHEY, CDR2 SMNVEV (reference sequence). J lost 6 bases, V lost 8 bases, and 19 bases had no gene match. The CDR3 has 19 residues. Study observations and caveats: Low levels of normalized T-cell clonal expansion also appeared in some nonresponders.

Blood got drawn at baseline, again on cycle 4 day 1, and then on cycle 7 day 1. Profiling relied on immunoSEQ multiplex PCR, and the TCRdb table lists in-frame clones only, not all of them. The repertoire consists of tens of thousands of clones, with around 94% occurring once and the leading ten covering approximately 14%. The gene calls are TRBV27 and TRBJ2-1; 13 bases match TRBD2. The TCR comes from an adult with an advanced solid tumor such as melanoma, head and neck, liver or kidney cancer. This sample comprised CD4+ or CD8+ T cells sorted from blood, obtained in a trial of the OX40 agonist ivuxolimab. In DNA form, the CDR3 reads TGTGCCAGCCTGAGGTGGACTAGCGGGAGCCCCGGAGGGTCCAATGAGCAGTTCTTC. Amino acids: CASLRWTSGSPGGSNEQFF.